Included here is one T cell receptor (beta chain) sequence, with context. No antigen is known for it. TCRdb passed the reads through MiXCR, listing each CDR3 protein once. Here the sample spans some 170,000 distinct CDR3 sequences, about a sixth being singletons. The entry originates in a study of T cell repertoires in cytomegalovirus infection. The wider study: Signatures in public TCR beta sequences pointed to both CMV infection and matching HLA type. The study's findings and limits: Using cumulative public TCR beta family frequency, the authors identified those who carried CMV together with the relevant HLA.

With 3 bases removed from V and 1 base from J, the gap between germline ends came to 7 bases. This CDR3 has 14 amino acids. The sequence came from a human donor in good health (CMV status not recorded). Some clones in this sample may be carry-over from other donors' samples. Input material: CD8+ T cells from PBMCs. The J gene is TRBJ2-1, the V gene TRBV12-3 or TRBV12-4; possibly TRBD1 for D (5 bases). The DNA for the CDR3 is TGTGCCAGCAGTTTGGGGCCGTCCTACAATGAGCAGTTCTTC. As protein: CASSLGPSYNEQFF.